This is a list of T cell receptor beta chains from one sample in a study of blood T cells in healthy people across ages. TCRdb analysed the 5' RACE reads with MiXCR anew, one entry per CDR3 protein. This table has 1.8 million or so distinct CDR3 sequences, around 42% appearing once. The sequenced material came from blood. Source of these receptors: a human donor in good health. Both conserved end residues are part of each CDR3. The D gene is left open where the match is weak. Not all rows give a size; the values are once, few, many and, for expanded clones, a class.

J: TRBJ2-7
D: NA
V: TRBV18
size: NA
DNA: TGTGCCAGCTCACCACTCAACAGGATCTACGAGCAGTACTTC
CDR3: CASSPLNRIYEQYF

J: TRBJ2-3
D: TRBD2
V: TRBV24-1
size: NA
DNA: TGTGCCACCAGTGATCCCCGACCGGGACTAGCGGGGGGGCCGAATACGCAGTATTTT
CDR3: CATSDPRPGLAGGPNTQYF

J: TRBJ2-1
D: TRBD1
V: TRBV29-1
size: NA
DNA: TGCAGCGTGGAAGAGCCGGGACAGGGAAGGAATGAGCAGTTCTTC
CDR3: CSVEEPGQGRNEQFF

J: TRBJ1-6
D: TRBD1
V: TRBV6-5
size: NA
DNA: TGTGCCAGCAGCTACAGGGGAGGCTCACCCCCCCACTTT
CDR3: CASSYRGGSPPHF

J: TRBJ1-6
D: NA
V: TRBV5-1
size: NA
DNA: TGCGCCAGCAGCTTGGATCGGCCAGGGGCTCCACCCCTCCACTTT
CDR3: CASSLDRPGAPPLHF

J: TRBJ2-7
D: NA
V: TRBV12-3/TRBV12-4
size: once
DNA: TGTGCCAGCAGTAACCACAGGGTCGCCTACGAGCAGTACTTC
CDR3: CASSNHRVAYEQYF

J: TRBJ2-1
D: TRBD1
V: TRBV7-2
size: few
DNA: TGTGCCAGCAGCTCCCATGAGACAGGGGGGAACAATGAGCAGTTCTTC
CDR3: CASSSHETGGNNEQFF

J: TRBJ2-7
D: NA
V: TRBV7-2
size: NA
DNA: TGTGCCAGCAGCCGTAGGGCAGTGGGCTGCGAGCAGTACTTC
CDR3: CASSRRAVGCEQYF

J: TRBJ2-1
D: TRBD2
V: TRBV20-1
size: NA
DNA: TGCAGTGCTAGCCGAATTAGCGGGGGGGAGGATGAGCAGTTCTTC
CDR3: CSASRISGGEDEQFF

J: TRBJ2-3
D: TRBD1
V: TRBV18
size: NA
DNA: TGTGCCAGCTCACCAACATGGGGACAGGTCACAGATACGCAGTATTTT
CDR3: CASSPTWGQVTDTQYF

J: TRBJ2-3
D: TRBD1
V: TRBV5-1
size: few
DNA: TGCGCCAGCAGCTTGGACAGGGGGCTCCCAGATACGCAGTATTTT
CDR3: CASSLDRGLPDTQYF

J: TRBJ2-4
D: NA
V: TRBV6-6
size: few
DNA: TGTGCCAGCAGTTACGGGGACGTGTGGGTGGAAAACATTCAGTACTTC
CDR3: CASSYGDVWVENIQYF

J: TRBJ2-4
D: TRBD2
V: TRBV29-1
size: NA
DNA: TGCAGCCCTCCAGCGGGGGGGTTAGCCAAAAACATTCAGTACTTC
CDR3: CSPPAGGLAKNIQYF

J: TRBJ1-6
D: NA
V: TRBV6-5
size: few
DNA: TGTGCCAGCAGTTTACCCAGAAACAGGGAGGGCAATTCACCCCTCCACTTT
CDR3: CASSLPRNREGNSPLHF

J: TRBJ2-1
D: NA
V: TRBV29-1
size: few
DNA: TGCAGCGTTTTGACGGCGGATACCTACAATGAGCAGTTCTTC
CDR3: CSVLTADTYNEQFF

J: TRBJ2-7
D: NA
V: TRBV5-1
size: few
DNA: TGCGCCAGCAGGGAGGGGCCCTCCTACGAGCAGTACTTC
CDR3: CASREGPSYEQYF

J: TRBJ2-3
D: NA
V: TRBV7-2
size: NA
DNA: TGTGCCAGCAGCTTATTTGGTACAGCCGATACGCAGTATTTT
CDR3: CASSLFGTADTQYF

J: TRBJ2-5
D: TRBD1
V: TRBV7-2
size: NA
DNA: TGTGCCAGCATCCCGGACTGGGACAGGGTTCTCGAAGAGCAGTACTTC
CDR3: CASIPDWDRVLEEQYF

J: TRBJ2-3
D: NA
V: TRBV6-2/TRBV6-3
size: few
DNA: TGTGCCACCGCAACGGACGGAACCCCAGATACGCAGTATTTT
CDR3: CATATDGTPDTQYF

J: TRBJ1-2
D: NA
V: TRBV3-1
size: NA
DNA: TGTGCCAGCAGCCAAACCGGCGTACCCTATGGCTACACCTTC
CDR3: CASSQTGVPYGYTF

J: TRBJ2-1
D: TRBD1
V: TRBV20-1
size: NA
DNA: TGCAGTGCCCAATACGGGACAGGGATCAGCGAGCAGTTCTTC
CDR3: CSAQYGTGISEQFF

J: TRBJ1-2
D: NA
V: TRBV29-1
size: many
DNA: TGCAGCGTTGAGAATAGAGAGGGAGGGATGAACTATGGCTACACCTTC
CDR3: CSVENREGGMNYGYTF

J: TRBJ2-3
D: TRBD2
V: TRBV7-2
size: many
DNA: TGTGCCAGCAGCCGCGGGGGACGCACAGATACGCAGTATTTT
CDR3: CASSRGGRTDTQYF

J: TRBJ1-1
D: TRBD1
V: TRBV25-1
size: NA
DNA: TGTGCCAGCAACCCGACAGGGTTTAGTGAAGCTTTCTTT
CDR3: CASNPTGFSEAFF

J: TRBJ2-7
D: NA
V: TRBV12-3/TRBV12-4
size: NA
DNA: TGTGCCAGCCGGACAGATCATTCCTACGAGCAGTACTTC
CDR3: CASRTDHSYEQYF

J: TRBJ1-2
D: NA
V: TRBV6-5
size: few
DNA: TGTGCCAGCAGTTACTCGATTCGGGGCTATGGCTACACCTTC
CDR3: CASSYSIRGYGYTF

J: TRBJ2-6
D: NA
V: TRBV3-1
size: NA
DNA: TGTGCCAGCAGCCTAAGACCGTGGGGGGCCAACGTCCTGACTTTC
CDR3: CASSLRPWGANVLTF

J: TRBJ2-1
D: NA
V: TRBV12-3/TRBV12-4
size: NA
DNA: TGTGCCAGCAGTTTAGGAACCCTATTTTCTCAGGGCACAGCTCGCTACAATGAGCAGTTCTTC
CDR3: CASSLGTLFSQGTARYNEQFF

J: TRBJ1-1
D: NA
V: TRBV11-2
size: NA
DNA: TGTGCCAGCGGGCCAGAGATCGGAGCTTTCTTT
CDR3: CASGPEIGAFF

J: TRBJ2-7
D: NA
V: TRBV27
size: NA
DNA: TGTGCCAGCAGTCTCACCTCGGACACGATCATTTACGAGCAGTACTTC
CDR3: CASSLTSDTIIYEQYF

J: TRBJ2-3
D: TRBD2
V: TRBV10-3
size: few
DNA: TGTGCCATCAGACAAGCGGGGGCCCTTAGCACAGATACGCAGTATTTT
CDR3: CAIRQAGALSTDTQYF

J: TRBJ2-1
D: TRBD2
V: TRBV20-1
size: few
DNA: TGCAGTCTTAGCGGCCTGGCGGGGGGGAGAGCGGGAGGCTACAATGAGCAGTTCTTC
CDR3: CSLSGLAGGRAGGYNEQFF

J: TRBJ2-7
D: TRBD2
V: TRBV7-2
size: few
DNA: TGTGCCAGCAGCTACCGGACTAGCGGGGGCTACGAGCAGTACTTC
CDR3: CASSYRTSGGYEQYF

J: TRBJ2-5
D: NA
V: TRBV6-1
size: NA
DNA: TGTGCCAGCAGTGATTTAGAGACCCAGTACTTC
CDR3: CASSDLETQYF

J: TRBJ2-7
D: TRBD1
V: TRBV19
size: NA
DNA: TGTGCCAGTAGTATCATCAAAGGGACAGGGGCCTACGAGCAGTACTTC
CDR3: CASSIIKGTGAYEQYF

J: TRBJ2-1
D: NA
V: TRBV7-6
size: NA
DNA: TGTGCCAGCAGCCTTATGACCCCTGGTTTCTCAGCTGAGCAGTTCTTC
CDR3: CASSLMTPGFSAEQFF

J: TRBJ2-1
D: NA
V: TRBV7-6
size: NA
DNA: TGTGCCAGCAGCTTAGGCCACACAAGGGCCAACTGCAATGAGCAGTTCTTC
CDR3: CASSLGHTRANCNEQFF

J: TRBJ2-3
D: NA
V: TRBV20-1
size: NA
DNA: TGCAGTGCTAGATGGGGGGGGCCAGATACGCAGTATTTT
CDR3: CSARWGGPDTQYF

J: TRBJ2-2
D: TRBD2
V: TRBV20-1
size: NA
DNA: TGCAGTGCTAGTCTAGCGGGGGCGAACACCGGGGAGCTGTTTTTT
CDR3: CSASLAGANTGELFF

J: TRBJ1-2
D: NA
V: TRBV7-2
size: NA
DNA: TGTGCCAGCAGCTTAGATCCCAGTAAGAAAAACTATGGCTACACCTTC
CDR3: CASSLDPSKKNYGYTF

J: TRBJ2-3
D: NA
V: TRBV6-1
size: NA
DNA: TGTGCCAGCAGTGACTCATATCCAGATACACAGTATTTT
CDR3: CASSDSYPDTQYF